Below are 27 T cell receptor beta chains sequenced from a single sample in a study of beta chain features in type 1 diabetes. Overall study findings and caveats: Type 1 diabetes patients had TCRB CDR3s that were shorter (moderately but significantly so) in all four CD4+ subsets.

Every bit of the isolated RNA underwent reverse transcription, so sequencing read expressed TCRB transcripts. Repertoires were generated with immunoSEQ multiplex PCR, while TCRdb's copy carries only in-frame clones and drops some. The sample carries roughly 230,000 clones, under 13% recorded once. Which antigens these TCRs recognize remains unknown. The sample taken for sequencing was naive CD4+ T cells from blood. The source of these receptors is a man aged 25-45 years with type 1 diabetes.

The gene calls are TRBV29-1 and TRBJ2-3, with D possibly matching TRBD1 (7 bases). Germline CDR1 SQVTM, CDR2 ANQGSEA. The V end lost 6 bases, the J end lost 3 bases, and 13 bases lay between the germline ends. The CDR3 runs to 13 residues. The CDR3 region is CSVGGQETDTQYF. CDR3 bases: TGCAGCGTGGGAGGACAGGAAACAGATACGCAGTATTTT.

This clone was detected a few times. This chain joins TRBV10-3 and TRBJ2-5, with D possibly matching TRBD1 (6 bases). The V gene's germline CDR1 is ENHRY and CDR2 SYGVKD. V lost 5 bases to trimming and J lost 5 bases, with 12 bases between them. This CDR3 region has 13 residues. As DNA, the CDR3 is TGTGCCATCAGTAGGACAGCATCGGAGACCCAGTACTTC. Amino acids: CAISRTASETQYF.

The rearrangement uses TRBV21-1 and TRBJ2-1; the table's D call TRBD1 went unverified against the DNA. TRBV21-1 is a pseudogene segment. This CDR3 contains 14 residues. In nucleotides, the CDR3 is TGTGCCAGCAGCAATCCGGACAGGGAAGGAGAGCAGTTCTTC. Translated: CASSNPDREGEQFF.

The chain recombines TRBV2 with TRBJ1-1; D unclear. Trimming removed 5 bases at V and 2 bases at J, with 12 bases between. The germline gives CDR1 SNHLY, CDR2 FYNNEI. This CDR3 comprises 14 residues. DNA of the CDR3: TGTGCCAGCAGTAAAATGTCGAGTAACACTGAAGCTTTCTTT. Residues: CASSKMSSNTEAFF.

In its sample, this clone was seen a few times. The chain combines TRBV5-4 with TRBJ2-3; 7 bases are shared with TRBD2. CDR1 is SGHNT and CDR2 is YYREEE in the germline V gene (reference sequence). Trimming at V came to 4 bases and at J to 1 base, leaving 3 bases not matched to a gene. The length of the CDR3 is 14 residues. This CDR3 reads CASSATSGTDTQYF. In DNA form, the CDR3 reads TGTGCCAGCAGCGCCACTAGCGGCACAGATACGCAGTATTTT.

This clone appeared a few times. The J gene is TRBJ2-7, the V gene TRBV10-3; D possibly corresponds to TRBD1 (5 bases). The germline V gene has CDR1 ENHRY and CDR2 SYGVKD. The V and J ends lost 0 bases and 2 bases respectively, with 8 bases between them. The CDR3 is 14 amino acids. The DNA of the CDR3 is TGTGCCATCAGTGAGTCGGGGCAGACCTACGAGCAGTACTTC. Translated, it gives CAISESGQTYEQYF.

CDR3 sequence (DNA): TGCGCCAGCAGCCAACAGCGGGGGAGCACAGATACGCAGTATTTT. It codes for CASSQQRGSTDTQYF. The genes are TRBV4-3 and TRBJ2-3, with 8 bases that match TRBD2. After removal of 2 bases from V and 0 bases from J, the junction contained 1 base not matched to a gene. This CDR3 is built from 15 residues. The germline V gene encodes CDR1 LGHNA and CDR2 YSLEER.

This sequence joins TRBV4-2 and TRBJ2-5; 14 nucleotides match TRBD2. CDR3 size: 19 residues. CDR1 and CDR2 (germline): LGHNA, YNFKEQ. The junction had 10 bases not matched to a gene; V was cut back by 2 bases and J by 2 bases. CDR3 nucleotides: TGTGCCAGCAGCCAATCCCTAGGACTAGCGGGGGGAACACAAGAGACCCAGTACTTC. Translation: CASSQSLGLAGGTQETQYF.

This clone came up once. The V and J genes are TRBV27 and TRBJ1-3; D is uncertain. This CDR3 has 14 amino acids. Germline-derived CDR1 and CDR2 are MNHEY and SMNVEV (reference sequence). The V end lost 4 bases, the J end lost 3 bases, and 10 bases lay between the germline ends. In DNA, the CDR3 is TGTGCCAGCAGTTACGACGGACTTGGAAACACCATATATTTT. Translated, it gives CASSYDGLGNTIYF.

V is TRBV23-1 and J is TRBJ2-7; 9 positions match TRBD1. TRBV23-1 is assigned to the ORF class and has an uncertain function. The CDR3 has 15 amino acids. V shed 4 bases and J 5 bases; nucleotides not matched to a gene: 9. The CDR3 sequence: CASSPHRDRDHEQYF. CDR3 DNA: TGCGCCAGCAGTCCCCACCGGGACAGGGACCACGAGCAGTACTTC.

V gene TRBV29-1 combines with J gene TRBJ2-4; D is possibly TRBD1 (6 bases). The V end was cut by 0 bases, the J end by 13 bases, with 13 bases between. The germline CDR1 and CDR2 sequences are SQVTM and ANQGSEA. The CDR3 contains 12 residues. The CDR3 loop reads CSVEDDQGHQYF. The CDR3 DNA reads TGCAGCGTTGAAGATGATCAGGGGCACCAGTACTTC.

This chain links TRBV4-1 with TRBJ2-1, with 15 bases fitting TRBD2. CDR3 length: 17 residues. Germline values: CDR1 MGHRA, CDR2 YSYEKL. The junction had 3 bases not matched to a gene; V was cut back by 3 bases and J by 3 bases. CDR3 nucleotide sequence: TGCGCCAGCAGCCAGGGACTAGCGGGGGGCAACTACAATGAGCAGTTCTTC. Its protein is CASSQGLAGGNYNEQFF.

This clone appeared a few times. The chain is built from TRBV28 and TRBJ1-2, with D possibly being TRBD1 (6 bases). CDR1 is MDHEN, CDR2 SYDVKM, per germline. Trimming removed 5 bases at V and 6 bases at J, with 19 bases between. The CDR3 sequence is 15 residues long. The DNA of the CDR3 is TGTGCCAGCAGTAGAGCAGGGGTTTTAAAGGATGGCTACACCTTC. Translating it yields CASSRAGVLKDGYTF.

In regard to this clone: The same CDR3 is also encoded by other DNA sequences in this sample. CDR3 in DNA: TGTGCCAGCAGCTCGGGACAGAACACTGAAGCTTTCTTT. This sequence encodes CASSSGQNTEAFF. The genes are TRBV7-3 and TRBJ1-1; D perhaps matches TRBD1 (6 bases). The CDR3 consists of 13 residues. V was shortened by 4 bases and J by 1 base, with 7 bases between the two germline ends. Germline V gene sequence: CDR1 SGHTA, CDR2 FQGTGA.

The chain joins TRBV5-4 to TRBJ2-7; D unclear. This CDR3 spans 16 amino acids. Germline CDR1 reads SGHNT; CDR2 reads YYREEE (reference sequence). The V end was cut by 4 bases, the J end by 2 bases, with 19 bases between. The CDR3 nucleotides read TGTGCCAGCAGCCAAGATCGAACTAATATACCCTACGAGCAGTACTTC. This codes for CASSQDRTNIPYEQYF.

This clone was seen more than once but under ten times. One end of the junction varies from germline; a read error may be responsible. J is TRBJ2-3 and V is TRBV9; 9 bases are a match to TRBD1. Germline CDR1 reads SGDLS; CDR2 reads YYNGEE. The CDR3 is 11 amino acids. CDR3 in amino acids: CASSVRDRVSF. DNA for the CDR3: TGTGCCAGCAGCGTCCGGGACAGGGTGAGTTTT.

This clone occurred a few times. The genes are TRBV28 and TRBJ1-2; no firm D call. Germline loops: CDR1 MDHEN, CDR2 SYDVKM. Trimming took off 2 bases at V and 8 bases at J, with 9 bases between the two ends. The CDR3 has 12 residues. CDR3 sequence (DNA): TGTGCCAGCAGTTTACCGGTCCGGGGCTACACCTTC. Protein: CASSLPVRGYTF.

The rearrangement joins TRBV29-1 to TRBJ2-7; TRBD1 matches 8 bases. Germline CDR1 SQVTM, CDR2 ANQGSEA. The CDR3 length is 13 residues. Trimming at V came to 4 bases and at J to 7 bases, leaving 9 bases not matched to a gene. CDR3 protein: CSVAPRGQGEQYF. CDR3 DNA sequence: TGCAGCGTTGCCCCCAGGGGGCAGGGGGAGCAGTACTTC.

The rearrangement joins TRBV5-6 to TRBJ2-5, with D maybe TRBD2 (7 bases). V lost 0 bases and J lost 1, with 10 bases in between. Germline CDR1 is SGHDT and CDR2 is YYEEEE. The CDR3 runs to 15 residues. The CDR3: CASSLAGGLQETQYF. The CDR3 DNA reads TGTGCCAGCAGCTTGGCCGGGGGGCTCCAAGAGACCCAGTACTTC.

The V and J genes are TRBV9 and TRBJ2-1; weak D call: TRBD2 (5 bases). CDR3 length: 16 amino acids. The germline V and J ends were trimmed by 0 bases and 0 bases, with 10 bases remaining between them. Germline V lookup: CDR1 SGDLS, CDR2 YYNGEE. The CDR3 reads CASSVEATSSYNEQFF. The DNA of the CDR3 is TGTGCCAGCAGCGTAGAGGCTACTAGCTCCTACAATGAGCAGTTCTTC.

Comment on this clone: A read error may produce the germline difference seen at one junction end. The chain joins TRBV7-9 to TRBJ2-3, with D possibly matching TRBD2 (5 bases). The CDR3 sequence is 17 residues long. CDR1 is SEHNR, CDR2 FQNEAQ, per germline (reference sequence). The CDR3: CASTLALTGIGADTQYF. In DNA, the CDR3 is TGTGCCAGCACCTTAGCCCTGACGGGGATTGGGGCAGATACGCAGTATTTT.

The gene calls are TRBV15 and TRBJ1-3, with TRBD1 as a possible D gene (6 bases). The V gene's germline CDR1 is LNHNV and CDR2 YYDKDF (reference sequence). CDR3 size: 15 residues. Trimming stripped 5 bases from V and 1 base from J, with 12 bases between. The DNA for the CDR3 is TGTGCCACCAGCGGCTGGACAGTATCTGGAAACACCATATATTTT. This sequence encodes CATSGWTVSGNTIYF. Full variable domain (rest looked up from reference TRBV15 and TRBJ1-3): DAMVIQNPRYQVTQFGKPVTLSCSQTLNHNVMYWYQQKSSQAPKLLFHYYDKDFNNEADTPDNFQSRRPNTSFCFLDIRSPGLGDTAMYLCATSGWTVSGNTIYFGEGSWLTVV.

This clone was seen only a few times. CDR3 DNA: TGTGCCAGCAGGCACAGGGCTAACACCGGGGAGCTGTTTTTT. This translates into CASRHRANTGELFF. The rearrangement links TRBV6-4 to TRBJ2-2, with D perhaps matching TRBD1 (6 bases). CDR3 size: 14 residues. CDR1 MRHNA and CDR2 SNTAGT come from the germline V gene. Trimming pared 6 bases from V and 2 bases from J, leaving 10 bases between.

Only a few counts were recorded for this clone. This rearrangement joins TRBV7-2 to TRBJ1-5; D gene unclear. Germline assignment: CDR1 SGHTA and CDR2 FQGNSA. The CDR3 is 12 residues long. Deletions cut 0 bases from V and 10 bases from J, with 7 bases between. Written as DNA, the CDR3 is TGTGCCAGCAGCTTAGCTCCGGGTCCCCAGCATTTT. Protein: CASSLAPGPQHF.

This clone was detected a few times. This rearrangement joins TRBV29-1 to TRBJ2-2, with D maybe TRBD2 (6 bases). Germline V gene data show CDR1 as SQVTM and CDR2 as ANQGSEA. The CDR3 runs 12 residues. The V end lost 2 bases, the J end lost 5 bases, and 6 bases lay between the germline ends. As DNA, the CDR3 is TGCAGCGTTGAACGGGGGACCGGGGAGCTGTTTTTT. Translating it yields CSVERGTGELFF.

There are a few counts of this clone. The rearrangement uses TRBV5-4 and TRBJ1-6, with 9 bases lining up with TRBD1. The CDR3 covers 15 residues. The trim removed 4 bases at V and 12 bases at J, leaving 11 bases unmatched. Per germline, CDR1 SGHNT and CDR2 YYREEE (reference sequence). The CDR3 loop is CASSLLRDRAEPLHF. The CDR3 nucleotides are TGTGCCAGCAGCCTCCTGAGGGACAGGGCGGAACCCCTCCACTTT.

The chain has TRBV7-6 and TRBJ1-1, with 8 bases aligning to TRBD1. Germline V gene lookup returns CDR1 SGHVS and CDR2 FNYEAQ. V was clipped by 4 bases and J by 1 base; unmatched bases: 8. The CDR3 spans 16 residues. CDR3 residues: CASSSRQGLKNTEAFF. CDR3 sequence (DNA): TGTGCCAGCAGCTCTAGACAGGGGTTAAAGAACACTGAAGCTTTCTTT.